This TCR beta chain was documented in a study of OX40 agonist ivuxolimab in advanced cancers. Study details: Partial responses occurred in Three dose-escalation patients, one with hepatocellular carcinoma and two with cutaneous melanoma. The study, taken as a whole, reports: Among T cells, CD8+ cells averaged more expanded clones than CD4+ cells. At 0.1 to 3.0 mg/kg and by week 6, clonal expansion occurred in CD4+ and CD8+ blood T cells. Some patients without response likewise showed low normalized clonal expansion.

The trim removed 7 bases at V and 11 bases at J, leaving 16 bases unmatched. The germline V gene encodes CDR1 MNHNS and CDR2 SASEGT. The CDR3 is 14 amino acids. On this clone itself: Its cognate antigen is unknown.

Profiling relied on immunoSEQ multiplex PCR, and the TCRdb table lists in-frame clones only, not all of them. The table lists about 50,000 clones, around nine tenths of them singletons, with 0.6% to 0.7% in the top ten. This sample comprised CD4+ or CD8+ T cells sorted from blood, obtained in a trial of the OX40 agonist ivuxolimab. V and J are TRBV6-1 and TRBJ2-7, with 8 bases lining up with TRBD2. This clonotype was sampled from an adult with an advanced solid tumor such as melanoma, head and neck, liver or kidney cancer. DNA of the CDR3: TGTGCCAGCAACCTGGACGGGGGACTAGTTTTGAAGTACTTC. It specifies CASNLDGGLVLKYF.